This T cell receptor (beta chain) emerged from a study of cytomegalovirus exposure and HLA in healthy donors. The PCR had 60 Vbeta and 13 Jbeta primers. Original analysis: Per a later analysis, the number of unique TCR beta chains was about 78 million, of which some 10 million were shared. Generated by immunoSEQ multiplex PCR, the TCRdb table keeps only in-frame clones and is missing some. The V and J calls and clone size come from that table; D and trimming were worked out from the DNA. The profile shows 150,000 to 200,000 clones, 70% to 85% of them singletons. This clone was detected a few times. Its matching antigen is unknown. This CDR3 has 14 amino acids. Germline CDR1 reads MDHEN; CDR2 reads SYDVKM. V lost 6 bases and J lost 3, with 9 bases in between. Notes on the study in general: Analysis performed later showed TCR beta chains linked to HLA being more clonally expanded than equally common others.

This receptor was taken from a man in his forties in good health and CMV-seropositive. The specimen was PBMCs. The chain couples TRBV28 to TRBJ2-6, with D perhaps TRBD1 (6 bases). The CDR3: CASSSGVGANVLTF. In DNA form, the CDR3 reads TGTGCCAGCAGCTCAGGGGTTGGGGCCAACGTCCTGACTTTC.